The T cell receptor beta chain described here comes from a study of cytomegalovirus exposure and HLA in healthy donors. Study-wide results and limits: As was reported, the classifier diagnosed cytomegalovirus status with high specificity and sensitivity. The tendency of first-cohort TCR clusters to co-occur in the 120 or so validation repertoires was the finding of a later analysis. The authors listed approximately 150 TCR beta chains as cytomegalovirus-associated.

A word on this clone: The antigen is not known.

From germline, CDR1 is KGHSH and CDR2 LQKENI. The trim removed 3 bases at V and 9 bases at J, leaving 9 bases unmatched. The CDR3 sequence is 14 residues long. Clones were read by immunoSEQ multiplex PCR, and TCRdb kept only the in-frame ones, dropping some. Here the sample spans roughly 330,000 clones, roughly nine tenths being singletons. The V gene is TRBV18, the J gene TRBJ2-7; TRBD1 matches at 9 bases. The receptor was isolated from a woman in her 30s in good health and CMV-seropositive. Sequenced: PBMCs. The CDR3: CASSPGTGKTAQYF. In DNA form, the CDR3 reads TGTGCCAGCTCACCGGGGACAGGGAAAACAGCGCAGTACTTC.